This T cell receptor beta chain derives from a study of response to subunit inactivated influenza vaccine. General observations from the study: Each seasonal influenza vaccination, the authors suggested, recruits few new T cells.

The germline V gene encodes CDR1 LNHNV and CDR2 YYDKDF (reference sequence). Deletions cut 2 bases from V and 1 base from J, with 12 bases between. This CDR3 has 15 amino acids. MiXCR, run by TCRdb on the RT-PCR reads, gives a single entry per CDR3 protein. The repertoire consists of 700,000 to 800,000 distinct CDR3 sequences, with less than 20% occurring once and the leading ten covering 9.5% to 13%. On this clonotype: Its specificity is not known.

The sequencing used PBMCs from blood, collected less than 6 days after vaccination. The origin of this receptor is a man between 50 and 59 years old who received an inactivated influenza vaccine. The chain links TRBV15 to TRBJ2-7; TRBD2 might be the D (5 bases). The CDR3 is CATSRTVGSSYEQYF. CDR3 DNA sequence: TGTGCCACCAGCAGAACCGTAGGGAGTTCCTACGAGCAGTACTTC.